This is a list of T cell receptor beta chains from one sample in a study of T cells after yellow fever vaccination. TCRdb reanalysed the 5' RACE reads using MiXCR and keeps one entry per CDR3 protein. The data show under 500,000 distinct CDR3 sequences, 18% seen once. The source material was PBMCs, sampled before the yellow fever booster vaccination. The receptor source for this set is a man aged 18-30 years who received the YFV17D yellow fever vaccine. CDR3s include the opening cysteine and the closing phenylalanine or tryptophan. Each record gives: D gene, V gene, CDR3 protein. D genes are given only for firm matches.

d_gene: -; v_gene: TRBV4-3; CDR3aa: CASSKTGYNEQFF
d_gene: -; v_gene: TRBV20-1; CDR3aa: CSAREGGGTIYF
d_gene: TRBD1; v_gene: TRBV5-6; CDR3aa: CASSLEDREGDEQFF
d_gene: TRBD2; v_gene: TRBV4-1; CDR3aa: CASSRRLRGGDTQYF
d_gene: TRBD2; v_gene: TRBV7-9; CDR3aa: CASRRLGGNETQYF
d_gene: -; v_gene: TRBV12-5; CDR3aa: CASGLGGEYSGANVLTF
d_gene: -; v_gene: TRBV29-1; CDR3aa: CSVDRADTGELFF
d_gene: -; v_gene: TRBV14; CDR3aa: CASSQDYAESKETQYF
d_gene: TRBD1; v_gene: TRBV6-5; CDR3aa: CASSPGQGLYEQYF
d_gene: -; v_gene: TRBV5-4; CDR3aa: CASSLWIQGSEKLFF
d_gene: -; v_gene: TRBV4-1; CDR3aa: CASRGGLRGRGEQYF
d_gene: TRBD1; v_gene: TRBV6-5; CDR3aa: CASSRQGANGRETQYF
d_gene: TRBD2; v_gene: TRBV20-1; CDR3aa: CSAPPLAGGLDEQFF
d_gene: TRBD1; v_gene: TRBV6-5; CDR3aa: CASSKRTGGLYNEQFF
d_gene: TRBD2; v_gene: TRBV29-1; CDR3aa: CSVEGTSVHEQFF
d_gene: -; v_gene: TRBV7-9; CDR3aa: CASSYIGISEAFF
d_gene: -; v_gene: TRBV6-4; CDR3aa: CASSEMGERGEQFF
d_gene: TRBD1; v_gene: TRBV6-2/TRBV6-3; CDR3aa: CASTPGGYQPQHF
d_gene: TRBD1; v_gene: TRBV5-1; CDR3aa: CASRGTGTNTEAFF
d_gene: -; v_gene: TRBV2; CDR3aa: CASSEAGRAFF
d_gene: -; v_gene: TRBV5-1; CDR3aa: CASSFRGAVDTQYF
d_gene: TRBD1; v_gene: TRBV20-1; CDR3aa: CSATKGDRQPQHF
d_gene: -; v_gene: TRBV12-3/TRBV12-4; CDR3aa: CASSLDLANYGYTF
d_gene: TRBD2; v_gene: TRBV9; CDR3aa: CASSRTSGLTQYF
d_gene: -; v_gene: TRBV29-1; CDR3aa: CSVRQSSGNTIYF
d_gene: TRBD2; v_gene: TRBV7-9; CDR3aa: CASIHRGTSGGYGEQFF
d_gene: -; v_gene: TRBV6-2/TRBV6-3; CDR3aa: CASSYRVHTEAFF
d_gene: TRBD2; v_gene: TRBV5-1; CDR3aa: CASSAGGTATNEQFF
d_gene: -; v_gene: TRBV6-5; CDR3aa: CASSISGELFF
d_gene: -; v_gene: TRBV28; CDR3aa: CATQAGGPNTEAFF
d_gene: -; v_gene: TRBV3-1; CDR3aa: CASSRGTGTYGEPQHF
d_gene: TRBD2; v_gene: TRBV20-1; CDR3aa: CSAPLADYNEQFF
d_gene: -; v_gene: TRBV4-3; CDR3aa: CASSLRTESYGYTF
d_gene: TRBD1; v_gene: TRBV7-6; CDR3aa: CASSLSTGGGYTF
d_gene: TRBD2; v_gene: TRBV29-1; CDR3aa: CSGAGGPQETQYF
d_gene: -; v_gene: TRBV5-1; CDR3aa: CASSLEEAQETQYF
d_gene: TRBD1; v_gene: TRBV7-6; CDR3aa: CASSQDRGVPIF
d_gene: TRBD2; v_gene: TRBV5-1; CDR3aa: CASSFLAGGVNEQFF
d_gene: -; v_gene: TRBV4-3; CDR3aa: CASSQDGQLNTEAFF
d_gene: TRBD2; v_gene: TRBV6-2/TRBV6-3; CDR3aa: CASSPAGDYTDTQYF
d_gene: -; v_gene: TRBV6-5; CDR3aa: CASSYRGDYSPLHF
d_gene: -; v_gene: TRBV9; CDR3aa: CASSVDVGSGGYTF
d_gene: -; v_gene: TRBV29-1; CDR3aa: CSVGWMNTEAFF
d_gene: -; v_gene: TRBV7-3; CDR3aa: CASSPHPDVTDTQYF
d_gene: -; v_gene: TRBV4-3; CDR3aa: CASSQDTLGTDTQYF